The clone carrying this TCR beta chain was observed a handful of times. Its antigen remains unidentified. This specimen comes from a study of T cells in Graves' hyperthyroidism and ophthalmopathy. Study in general: Peripheral blood was drawn at first diagnosis, prior to all treatment. Overall study findings and caveats: The majority of expanded thyroid clonotypes above 0.001 also appeared in blood.

Clinical Activity Scores of at least 3, NOSPECS grades of at least 4 and durations under 3 months characterized ophthalmopathy patients. Each diagnosis was grounded in clinical symptoms, serum thyroxine and TRAb, thyroid ultrasound, and orbital computed tomography. Germline V gene sequence: CDR1 SNHLY, CDR2 FYNNEI. This CDR3 spans 17 amino acids. J gave up 2 bases and V 5 bases, and 9 bases lay outside the gene matches. RNA transcripts gave rise to amplified TCR beta CDR3 regions. The HTBI primer set was used in a first-round RT-PCR of the TCR CDR3. Using its own MiXCR run on the multiplex PCR reads, TCRdb lists one record per CDR3 protein. Of about 640,000 distinct CDR3 sequences in the sample, under 25% were seen once.

This receptor was obtained from a man aged 30 to 39 with Graves' ophthalmopathy. The chain links TRBV2 to TRBJ2-3; the match to TRBD2 covers 11 bases. The sample comprised blood. CDR3 DNA: TGTGCCAGCAGTCCACCAACTAGCGGGAGTCCCACAGATACGCAGTATTTT. It specifies CASSPPTSGSPTDTQYF.